This paragraph covers one TCR beta chain sequence. Judged by its sample share, this clonotype qualifies as medium-sized (0.01 to 0.1%). Its target antigen remains unknown. Within one base of it there is no much larger clone, and no base qualities were kept. As encoded in the germline V gene, CDR1 is MNHEY while CDR2 is SVGEGT. There are 14 amino acids in the CDR3, from cysteine to phenylalanine inclusive. Left in the record is the CDR3 DNA by itself, 42 bases read in frame from the first base. The junction carries 12 bases between V and J, which are trimmed by 6 bases and 3 bases respectively. TRB repertoires were amplified from about 260-540 ng of genomic DNA extracted from blood. TCRdb names Illumina MiSeq as the instrument used. TRB rearrangements were amplified by multiplex PCR with BIOMED2 TRB-A/B primer pools. Illumina-compatible adapters and 7-nucleotide sample barcodes were added to the amplicons in two consecutive PCRs. Phusion HS II polymerase was used for all library PCRs. The amplicons were purified from gel with the NucleoSpin Gel and PCR Clean-up kit, measured on Qubit, and combined at around 4.2 nM. Before Illumina next-generation sequencing, the quality of the amplicon pool was assessed on an Agilent 2100 Bioanalyzer. The original pipeline was this. TRB rearrangements were annotated with MiXCR 3.0.8 using the default MiXCR reference library. Non-productive reads and sequences with fewer than 2 reads were removed, and every unique CDR3 nucleotide sequence was treated as one clone. Clonality, diversity, richness and V-J gene usage were calculated in R 3.5.1. GLIPH2 was used to cluster TCRs by CDR3 similarity, and OLGA was used to calculate generation probabilities. Only GLIPH2 clusters with at least four unique TCR clonotypes present in at least three individuals were retained. TCRdb reworked the public reads: Q25 trimming with fastp, MiXCR clone assembly, productive beta chains retained. Here each entry gathers all rows of one CDR3 protein and keeps the most common genes and DNA. The authors' filters were not applied to this entry. In this sample the table shows more than 7,500 distinct CDR3 sequences, under 30% of which occur a single time. Roughly 5% of the sample is taken by the ten largest.

The record originates from a study of T and B cells in COVID-19 patients (dated by TCRdb to the early 2020s). Regarding the study in general: Using TRB and IGH repertoire sequencing of peripheral blood, the study characterized adaptive immunity in COVID-19 patients who had active infection or had recovered. In the active-infection cohort, most of the roughly 20 patients were critically ill and required mechanical ventilation or ECMO. Two patients were included in both the recovered and active cohorts because samples were available from active disease and after recovery. As many as 9 follow-up blood samples were taken per patient, and some of the samples covered different disease stages within the same individual. A recovered cohort was made up of 15 to 19 patients contributing fewer than 25 samples, mostly after mild to moderate COVID-19 managed as outpatients. For the repertoire analyses, the comparison was an age-matched reference group of roughly 39 healthy donors who were negative for COVID-19 antibodies. A median age of roughly 35 years was recorded in the recovered cohort versus about 70 years in the active-infection cohort. Comorbidities linked to unfavorable COVID-19 outcome were present in about 90% of the roughly 20 patients in the active-infection cohort. Over 8.3 million TCR sequences were analysed in a TCR and BCR sequence repository that covered some 34 patients and about 69 time points.

The paper as a whole reports these results and caveats: The cohort was considered too small for HLA contributions to COVID-19 susceptibility or severity to be assessed. A total of approximately 2,300 exclusive TCR clusters, including 30 to 40 low-pGen clusters, were found in the recovered cohort. TRBV/TRBJ gene usage was reported as strongly skewed in patients with COVID-19. Few blood samples were available from mildly ill patients while symptoms were present, and early samples from severe cases were likewise scarce. In active COVID-19, TRB repertoires were highly clonal, while at recovery, diversity and richness increased above the levels seen in healthy donors. Specific T cell subsets (CD4+/Treg/CD8+) and sorted SARS-CoV-2-responsive or tetramer+ T cells had not yet been sequenced, and these experiments were ongoing. The reported TCR clusters were said to need prospective validation before any clinical use.

The clonotype comes from a human donor who had recovered from COVID-19. The specimen sequenced was blood. The chain is encoded by TRBV6-2 or TRBV6-3 joined to TRBJ2-1; TRBD2 is a weak D gene call, 6 bases matching. The CDR3 sequence is CASSRQEGYNEQFF. The DNA sequence reads TGTGCCAGCAGCCGGCAGGAGGGCTACAATGAGCAGTTCTTC.